What follows are 6 T cell receptor beta chains derived from one specimen sequenced in a study of identical twins. TCRdb fed the 5' RACE reads into MiXCR, producing one record per CDR3 protein. The table shows about 690,000 distinct CDR3 sequences, with 21% occurring only once. These data also formed part of another study, on T cells expressing NK-cell markers.

The specimen was PBMCs. These TCRs come from a woman younger than 35 in good health.

This sequence joins TRBV28 and TRBJ2-1; the D is unclear. V lost 3 bases, J lost 8 bases, and 8 bases lay in between. Per germline, CDR1 MDHEN and CDR2 SYDVKM. The CDR3 runs 12 residues. CDR3 bases: TGTGCCAGCAGTTTCGCTAGGTATGAGCAGTTCTTC. Protein sequence: CASSFARYEQFF. The complete variable domain, with remaining parts taken from reference TRBV28 and TRBJ2-1, reads DVKVTQSSRYLVKRTGEKVFLECVQDMDHENMFWYRQDPGLGLRLIYFSYDVKMKEKGDIPEGYSVSREKKERFSLILESASTNQTSMYLCASSFARYEQFFGPGTRLTVL.

The sample holds a few counts of this clonotype. DNA of the CDR3: TGTGCCAGCAGTTACTCGAGGAGGTACACAGATACGCAGTATTTT. It codes for CASSYSRRYTDTQYF. This rearrangement joins TRBV6-5 to TRBJ2-3; possibly TRBD2 for D (5 bases). Trimming removed 0 bases from V and 2 bases from J, with 9 bases in between. CDR3 length: 15 amino acids. CDR1 and CDR2 (germline): MNHEY, SVGAGI.

This clonotype was seen at least ten times. This chain links TRBV29-1 with TRBJ2-5, with 9 bases aligning to TRBD2. There are 14 residues in the CDR3. Germline V CDR1 and CDR2: SQVTM, ANQGSEA. Trimming at V came to 8 bases and at J to 5 bases, leaving 12 bases not matched to a gene. The CDR3 here is CSIPSGTDEETQYF. The CDR3, as DNA: TGCAGCATCCCTAGCGGGACCGACGAGGAGACCCAGTACTTC. Looking up the rest from reference TRBV29-1 and TRBJ2-5 gives the full variable domain: SAVISQKPSRDICQRGTSLTIQCQVDSQVTMMFWYRQQPGQSLTLIATANQGSEATYESGFVIDKFPISRPNLTFSTLTVSNMSPEDSSIYLCSIPSGTDEETQYFGPGTRLLVL.

This chain uses TRBV20-1 with TRBJ2-5; TRBD2 aligns across 12 bases. The germline V gene encodes CDR1 DFQATT and CDR2 SNEGSKA (reference sequence). The CDR3 totals 14 residues. The J segment lost 4 bases and the V segment lost 5 bases, leaving 5 bases of the junction unmatched. This CDR3 is CSARLAGVGETQYF. The CDR3 DNA reads TGCAGTGCTCGACTAGCGGGGGTTGGAGAGACCCAGTACTTC.

The V and J genes are TRBV28 and TRBJ2-1; 7 bases map to TRBD1. Germline V gene sequence: CDR1 MDHEN, CDR2 SYDVKM. V dropped 3 bases and J dropped 5; count of bases not matched to a gene: 4. This CDR3 is built from 14 residues. The CDR3: CASSFPGQNNEQFF. The CDR3 DNA follows: TGTGCCAGCAGTTTCCCGGGACAGAACAATGAGCAGTTCTTC.

The rearrangement joins TRBV12-3 or TRBV12-4 to TRBJ2-1, with 9 bases aligning to TRBD1. V lost 4 bases, J lost 8 bases, and 6 bases stayed unmatched. This CDR3 is built from 14 residues. The CDR3 nucleotides are TGTGCCAGCAGTTCCGGGACAGGGTTCGATGAGCAGTTCTTC. Encoded protein: CASSSGTGFDEQFF.